The present T cell receptor beta chain was sequenced within a study of blood T cells in healthy people across ages. This clonotype was observed a handful of times. With each sample, at least 5.5 micrograms of total RNA were extracted. Then a second PCR, running roughly 7 to 12 cycles, was carried out with a sample-barcoded 5' primer and a J-beta primer mix. TCRdb redid the calling of the 5' RACE reads with MiXCR, one entry per CDR3 protein. The sample lists fewer than 900,000 distinct CDR3 sequences; about 42% were seen once. Sequencing input: blood. This sequence originates from a woman in her sixties in good health.

The CDR3 region has the DNA TGTGCCAGCAGACGGACTACCGGGACGGTTCCTCGGGGCTACACCTTC. It translates to CASRRTTGTVPRGYTF. V is TRBV6-5 and J is TRBJ1-2; perhaps TRBD1 as D (5 bases). V lost 6 bases and J 8 bases, leaving 25 bases between the germline ends. The CDR3 extends over 16 amino acids. The germline V gene encodes CDR1 MNHEY and CDR2 SVGAGI.